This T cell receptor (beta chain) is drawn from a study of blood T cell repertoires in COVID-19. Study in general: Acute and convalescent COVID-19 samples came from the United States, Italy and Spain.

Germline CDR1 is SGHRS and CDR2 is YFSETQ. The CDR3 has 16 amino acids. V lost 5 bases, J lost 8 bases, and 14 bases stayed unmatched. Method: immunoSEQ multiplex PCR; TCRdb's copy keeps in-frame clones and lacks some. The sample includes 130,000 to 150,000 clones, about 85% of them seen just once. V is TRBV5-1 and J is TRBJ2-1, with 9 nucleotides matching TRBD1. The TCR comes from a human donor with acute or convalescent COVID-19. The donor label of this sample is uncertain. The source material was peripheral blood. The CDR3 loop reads CASRPPGQGIGDEQFF. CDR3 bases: TGCGCCAGCAGGCCTCCGGGACAGGGTATTGGCGATGAGCAGTTCTTC.